This T cell receptor (beta chain) appears in the sequencing data of a study of T-cell memory formation after mild COVID-19. This clonotype has a handful of counts. TCRdb re-analysed the 5' RACE reads in MiXCR, keeping a single row per CDR3 protein. This sample carries approximately 340,000 distinct CDR3 sequences, about 16% of them seen once, and the ten largest clones take approximately 20%. Germline V lookup: CDR1 PRHDT, CDR2 FYEKMQ (reference sequence). V lost 1 base and J lost 1, with 17 bases in between. This CDR3 region has 18 residues. The sequencing sample was made of PBMCs or a T cell subset sorted from them (not recorded which). The clonotype was recovered from a man between 18 and 35 years old who had mild COVID-19 (a few samples of this study predate the infection). Cell type and time point are not known. The chain combines TRBV13 with TRBJ1-3, with D perhaps TRBD1 (5 bases). The CDR3: CASSLEQLGRSSGNTIYF. CDR3 coding DNA: TGTGCCAGCAGCTTAGAACAGTTGGGACGATCTTCTGGAAACACCATATATTTT.